These 7 T cell receptor beta chains originate from one sample sequenced in a study of blood T cell repertoires in COVID-19. TCRdb keeps only in-frame clones here, not all; method: immunoSEQ multiplex PCR. The sample shows 15,000 to 20,000 clones, roughly 87% of them seen only once. Sample: peripheral blood. The receptors originated from a human donor in a cohort sampled during active COVID-19.

The chain combines TRBV6-6 with TRBJ2-3; 9 bases are shared with TRBD2. Looked up from germline, CDR1 is MNHNY and CDR2 is SVGAGI (reference sequence). The V segment lost 7 bases and the J segment 2 bases; nucleotides outside the gene matches: 4. This CDR3 region has 14 residues. The CDR3 protein is CASTAGGTTDTQYF. The CDR3 DNA sequence: TGTGCCAGCACAGCGGGGGGTACCACAGATACGCAGTATTTT.

The CDR3 sequence: CASSPTPGQGGYTF. The CDR3, as DNA: TGTGCCAGCTCACCAACCCCCGGACAGGGGGGCTACACCTTC. The V and J genes are TRBV18 and TRBJ1-2; 9 nucleotides align to TRBD1. The CDR3 totals 14 residues. The V gene end was trimmed by 2 bases and the J gene end by 8 bases; junction bases not matched to a gene: 6. Looked up from germline, CDR1 is KGHSH and CDR2 is LQKENI.

The rearrangement joins TRBV29-1 to TRBJ1-1; perhaps TRBD1 as D (6 bases). CDR3 length equals 13 residues. In germline, CDR1 is SQVTM, CDR2 ANQGSEA. Trimming removed 3 bases from V and 6 bases from J, with 14 bases in between. The CDR3 region is CSVESRGKAEAFF. CDR3 sequence (DNA): TGCAGCGTTGAGTCCAGGGGAAAGGCTGAAGCTTTCTTT.

V is TRBV7-9 and J is TRBJ2-1; TRBD2 aligns across 9 bases. Trimming cost V 1 base and J 6 bases; bases outside gene matches: 1. Germline CDR1 reads SEHNR; CDR2 reads FQNEAQ (reference sequence). The CDR3 is 14 residues long. The DNA for the CDR3 is TGTGCCAGCAGCTTAGGCGGGGGGGCCAATGAGCAGTTCTTC. This gives the protein CASSLGGGANEQFF.

The chain employs TRBV5-1 and TRBJ2-5; the match to TRBD1 covers 7 bases. Germline V lookup: CDR1 SGHRS, CDR2 YFSETQ. Trimming cost V 4 bases and J 7 bases; bases outside gene matches: 10. This CDR3 has 14 amino acids. Here the CDR3 reads CASSRTGQDGTQYF. The CDR3 DNA is TGCGCCAGCAGCCGGACAGGACAAGATGGGACCCAGTACTTC.

This rearrangement joins TRBV21-1 to TRBJ1-5; the DNA was not used to check the table's D call, TRBD1. TRBV21-1 is a documented pseudogene. This CDR3 is built from 14 residues. CDR3 in DNA: TGTGCCAGCAGAAGTTCAGGGGATCAGCAGCCCCAGCATTTT. It yields the protein CASRSSGDQQPQHF.

V is TRBV6-1 and J is TRBJ2-1; 7 positions agree with TRBD2. The trim removed 2 bases at V and 6 bases at J, leaving 10 bases unmatched. The CDR3 loop spans 16 amino acids. Germline CDR1 MNHNS, CDR2 SASEGT. The CDR3: CASSERAGDGSNEQFF. CDR3 sequence (DNA): TGTGCCAGCAGTGAAAGGGCGGGGGACGGGTCCAATGAGCAGTTCTTC.